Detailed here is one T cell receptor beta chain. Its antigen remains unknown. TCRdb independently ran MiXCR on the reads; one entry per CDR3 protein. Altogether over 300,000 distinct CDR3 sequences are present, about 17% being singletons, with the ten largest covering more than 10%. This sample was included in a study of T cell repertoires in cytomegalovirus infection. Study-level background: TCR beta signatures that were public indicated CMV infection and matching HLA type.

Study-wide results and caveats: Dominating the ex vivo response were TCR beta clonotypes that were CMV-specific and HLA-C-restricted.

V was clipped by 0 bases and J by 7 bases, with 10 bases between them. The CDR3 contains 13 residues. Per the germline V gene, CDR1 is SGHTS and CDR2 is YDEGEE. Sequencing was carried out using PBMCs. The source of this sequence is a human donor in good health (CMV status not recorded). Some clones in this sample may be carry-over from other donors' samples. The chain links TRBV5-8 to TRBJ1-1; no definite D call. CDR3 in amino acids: CASSLERRGEAFF. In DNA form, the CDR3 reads TGTGCCAGCAGCTTGGAGAGGCGCGGTGAAGCTTTCTTT.